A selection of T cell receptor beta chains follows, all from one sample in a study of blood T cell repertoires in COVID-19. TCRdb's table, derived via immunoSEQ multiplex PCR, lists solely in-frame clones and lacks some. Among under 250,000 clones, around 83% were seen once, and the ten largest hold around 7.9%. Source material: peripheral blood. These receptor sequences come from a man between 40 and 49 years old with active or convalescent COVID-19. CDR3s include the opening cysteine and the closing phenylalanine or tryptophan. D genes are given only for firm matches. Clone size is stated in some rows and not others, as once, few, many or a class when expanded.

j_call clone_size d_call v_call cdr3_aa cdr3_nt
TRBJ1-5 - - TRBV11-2 CASSFPDGQPQHF TGTGCCAGCAGCTTCCCTGACGGGCAGCCCCAGCATTTT
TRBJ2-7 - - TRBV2 CASRGQFGEQYF TGTGCCAGCAGAGGACAGTTTGGGGAGCAGTACTTC
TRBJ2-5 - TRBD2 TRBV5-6 CASSRSGTRQETQYF TGTGCCAGCAGCCGTAGCGGGACACGCCAAGAGACCCAGTACTTC
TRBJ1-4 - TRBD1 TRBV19 CASSTGTGREKLFF TGTGCCAGTAGTACCGGGACAGGGCGTGAAAAACTGTTTTTT
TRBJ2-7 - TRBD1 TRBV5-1 CASSLDRGPYEQYF TGCGCCAGCAGCTTGGACAGGGGGCCATACGAGCAGTACTTC
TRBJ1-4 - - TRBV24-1 CATSDTGIDEKLFF TGTGCCACCAGTGACACAGGGATTGACGAAAAACTGTTTTTT
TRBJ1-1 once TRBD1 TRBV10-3 CAIRGDRDTEAFF TGTGCCATCAGGGGGGACAGGGACACTGAAGCTTTCTTT
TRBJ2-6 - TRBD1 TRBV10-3 CAISEGTGSSGANVLTF TGTGCCATCAGTGAGGGGACAGGGAGCTCTGGGGCCAACGTCCTGACTTTC
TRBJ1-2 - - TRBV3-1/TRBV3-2 CASSQVSQALYGYTF TGTGCCAGCAGCCAAGTTTCGCAGGCCCTCTATGGCTACACCTTC
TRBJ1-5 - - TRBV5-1 CASSLSRDQPQHF TGCGCCAGCAGCTTGTCCCGTGATCAGCCCCAGCATTTT
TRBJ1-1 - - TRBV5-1 CASSDLLENTEAFF TGCGCCAGCAGCGATCTGCTAGAGAACACTGAAGCTTTCTTT
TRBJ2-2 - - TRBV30 CAWRVQYTGELFF TGTGCCTGGAGGGTGCAGTACACCGGGGAGCTGTTTTTT
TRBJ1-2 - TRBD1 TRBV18 CASSPETGSDGYTF TGTGCCAGCTCACCAGAGACAGGGTCGGATGGCTACACCTTC
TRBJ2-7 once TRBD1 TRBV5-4 CASSWDRGQSYEQYF TGTGCCAGCAGCTGGGACAGGGGTCAATCCTACGAGCAGTACTTC
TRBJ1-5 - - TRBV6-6 CASNPVASNQPQHF TGTGCCAGCAATCCCGTAGCAAGCAATCAGCCCCAGCATTTT
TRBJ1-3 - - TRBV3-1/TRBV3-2 CASSQNRDSGNTIYF TGTGCCAGCAGCCAAAACAGGGACTCTGGAAACACCATATATTTT
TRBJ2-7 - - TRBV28 CASSFGGQTLYEQYF TGTGCCAGCAGTTTTGGTGGACAGACTCTCTACGAGCAGTACTTC
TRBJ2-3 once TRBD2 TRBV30 CAWRSSGSTDTQYF TGTGCCTGGAGATCTAGCGGAAGCACAGATACGCAGTATTTT
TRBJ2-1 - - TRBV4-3 CASSQESGHLNEQFF TGCGCCAGCAGCCAAGAATCGGGTCACCTCAATGAGCAGTTCTTC
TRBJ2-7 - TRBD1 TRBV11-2 CASSLVGQGNEQYF TGTGCCAGCAGCTTAGTTGGACAGGGGAACGAGCAGTACTTC
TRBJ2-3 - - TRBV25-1 CASSGRQGGDTQYF TGTGCCAGCAGTGGTCGACAGGGAGGAGATACGCAGTATTTT
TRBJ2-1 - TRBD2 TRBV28 CASSGLILAGYNEQFF TGTGCCAGCAGTGGGTTAATCCTAGCGGGATACAATGAGCAGTTCTTC
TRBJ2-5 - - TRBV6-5 CASSTSSTQETQYF TGTGCCAGCAGTACCTCTAGCACACAAGAGACCCAGTACTTC
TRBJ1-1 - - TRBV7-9 CASSYRGMNTEAFF TGTGCCAGCAGCTACCGGGGGATGAACACTGAAGCTTTCTTT
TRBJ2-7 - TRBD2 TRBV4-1 CASSLLSGSSYEQYF TGCGCCAGCAGCCTCCTTAGCGGGAGCTCCTACGAGCAGTACTTC
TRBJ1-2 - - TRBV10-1 CASSAEPGGGYTF TGCGCCAGCAGTGCGGAACCCGGGGGTGGCTACACCTTC
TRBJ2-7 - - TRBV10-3 CAISERGALSYEQYF TGTGCCATCAGTGAGCGGGGGGCGCTATCCTACGAGCAGTACTTC
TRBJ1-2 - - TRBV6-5 CASSQQDNYGYTF TGTGCCAGCAGTCAACAGGATAACTATGGCTACACCTTC
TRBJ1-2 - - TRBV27 CASSLRAGHGYTF TGTGCCAGCAGTTTGAGGGCCGGTCATGGCTACACCTTC
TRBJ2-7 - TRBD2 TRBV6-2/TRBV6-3 CASSYPTTSGRSSYEQYF TGTGCCAGCAGTTACCCTACTACTAGCGGGAGGAGCTCCTACGAGCAGTACTTC
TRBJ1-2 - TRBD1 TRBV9 CARPQGEGYTF TGTGCCAGACCCCAGGGGGAGGGCTACACCTTC
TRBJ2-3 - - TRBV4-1 CASSPYPQGSTDTQYF TGCGCCAGCAGCCCTTACCCGCAGGGCTCCACAGATACGCAGTATTTT
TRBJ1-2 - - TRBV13 CASSPDRDYGYTF TGTGCCAGCAGCCCGGACAGAGACTATGGCTACACCTTC
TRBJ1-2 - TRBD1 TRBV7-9 CASSGGEDRGRGGYTF TGTGCCAGCAGCGGAGGGGAGGACAGGGGAAGGGGTGGCTACACCTTC
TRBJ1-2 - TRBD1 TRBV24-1 CATSDPGQGVAYTF TGTGCCACCAGTGATCCTGGACAGGGAGTTGCCTACACCTTC
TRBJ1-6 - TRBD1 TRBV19 CASSRDRDTNSPLHF TGTGCCAGTAGTAGAGACAGGGATACTAATTCACCCCTCCACTTT
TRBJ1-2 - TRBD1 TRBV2 CASSAGQGFYGYTF TGTGCCAGCAGTGCGGGACAGGGGTTCTATGGCTACACCTTC
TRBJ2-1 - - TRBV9 CASSPPPLSANEQFF TGTGCCAGCAGCCCCCCCCCACTATCGGCCAATGAGCAGTTCTTC
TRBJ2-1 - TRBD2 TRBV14 CASSLLAGEQFF TGTGCCAGCAGCCTCCTAGCGGGTGAGCAGTTCTTC
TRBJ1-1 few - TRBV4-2 CASSQDRENTEAFF TGTGCCAGCAGCCAAGACAGGGAGAACACTGAAGCTTTCTTT
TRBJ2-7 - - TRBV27 CASSLAGEQYF TGTGCCAGCAGTTTAGCGGGGGAGCAGTACTTC
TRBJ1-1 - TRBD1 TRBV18 CASSHGTVDLLNTEAFF TGTGCCAGCTCTCACGGGACAGTTGACCTTCTGAACACTGAAGCTTTCTTT
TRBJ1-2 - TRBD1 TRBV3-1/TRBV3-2 CASSSRQGASYTF TGTGCCAGCAGCTCGAGACAGGGGGCGAGCTACACCTTC
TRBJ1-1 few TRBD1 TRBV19 CASSLQGSNTEAFF TGTGCCAGTAGTTTACAGGGGAGTAACACTGAAGCTTTCTTT
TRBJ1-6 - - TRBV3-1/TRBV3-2 CASSQVTTGRRSPLHF TGTGCCAGCAGCCAAGTTACAACAGGGCGCAGGTCACCCCTCCACTTT
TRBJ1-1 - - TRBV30 CAWSVGGHTEAFF TGTGCCTGGAGCGTGGGGGGGCACACTGAAGCTTTCTTT
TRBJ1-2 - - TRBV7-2 CASSPGVGDYGYTF TGTGCCAGCAGCCCGGGAGTCGGGGACTATGGCTACACCTTC
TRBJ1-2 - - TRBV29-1 CSAPGGRDYGYTF TGCAGCGCTCCGGGGGGGAGAGACTATGGCTACACCTTC
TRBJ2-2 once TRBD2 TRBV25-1 CASSEFFVAGETGELFF TGTGCCAGCAGTGAATTTTTTGTAGCGGGAGAGACCGGGGAGCTGTTTTTT
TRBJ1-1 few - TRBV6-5 CASSYRGSNTEAFF TGTGCCAGCAGTTACAGGGGATCGAACACTGAAGCTTTCTTT